This T cell receptor (beta chain) comes out of a study of T cell responses to AZD1222 COVID-19 vaccine. The table came from immunoSEQ multiplex PCR; TCRdb's copy has only in-frame clones and leaves some out. The sample lists more than 100,000 clones, roughly nine tenths occurring once. CDR1 SNHLY and CDR2 FYNNEI come from the germline V gene. CDR3 length equals 18 residues. The V gene end was trimmed by 3 bases and the J gene end by 8 bases; junction bases not matched to a gene: 11. The TCR comes from an adult in good health. Source: peripheral blood, taken on day 0 of AZD1222 vaccination. The chain recombines TRBV2 with TRBJ2-1; 15 bases fit TRBD2. CDR3 in DNA: TGTGCCAGCAGTGATCCCCGGACTAGCGGGGGGGCCGGGGATGAGCAGTTCTTC. Translating it yields CASSDPRTSGGAGDEQFF.